Below, 18 T cell receptor beta chains from the same sample are listed, as sequenced in a study of blood T cell repertoires in COVID-19. Here immunoSEQ multiplex PCR was the method, and the copy in TCRdb shows in-frame clones only, minus some. The sample gives about 190,000 clones, 80% to 85% of which show up once; about 20% is in the top ten. The sequencing sample was made of peripheral blood. The receptors were gathered from a human donor in a cohort sampled during active COVID-19.

The chain recombines TRBV5-1 with TRBJ1-6; D ambiguous. From germline, CDR1 is SGHRS and CDR2 YFSETQ. V was cut by 5 bases and J by 7 bases, with 13 bases left in between. The CDR3 covers 14 residues. Here the CDR3 reads CASSTRLDNSPLHF. The CDR3 DNA follows: TGCGCCAGCAGTACTCGCCTAGACAATTCACCCCTCCACTTT.

V gene TRBV2 combines with J gene TRBJ2-4; D ambiguous. This CDR3 is built from 13 residues. The V and J ends lost 6 bases and 3 bases respectively, with 9 bases between them. The germline V gene has CDR1 SNHLY and CDR2 FYNNEI. The chain's CDR3 is CASSDGGKNIQYF. CDR3 nucleotides: TGTGCCAGCAGCGATGGCGGCAAAAACATTCAGTACTTC.

The CDR3 DNA reads as TGTGCCAGCAGCCTGGGATCAGGGGGCGGTGGAAACACCATATATTTT. Translation: CASSLGSGGGGNTIYF. The rearrangement joins TRBV28 to TRBJ1-3, with 8 nucleotides matching TRBD1. Trimming took 6 bases from V and 3 from J; bases not matched to a gene: 10. CDR3 length equals 16 residues. Germline V CDR1 and CDR2: MDHEN, SYDVKM.

This sequence joins TRBV11-2 and TRBJ1-1; 7 bases align to TRBD1. The CDR3 spans 15 residues. Germline values: CDR1 SGHAT, CDR2 FQNNGV. J was trimmed by 0 bases and V by 2 bases; bases with no gene match: 3. The CDR3 DNA reads as TGTGCCAGCAGCTTACGGACAGGCATGAACACTGAAGCTTTCTTT. Translation gives CASSLRTGMNTEAFF.

V and J are TRBV5-4 and TRBJ2-7, with a weak D call TRBD1 (5 bases). V lost 0 bases and J 6 bases, leaving 10 bases between the germline ends. This CDR3 has 13 residues. Germline assignment: CDR1 SGHNT and CDR2 YYREEE (reference sequence). CDR3 region: CASSLAGQREQYF. CDR3 nucleotide sequence: TGTGCCAGCAGCTTGGCCGGACAACGCGAGCAGTACTTC.

In its sample, this clone was seen a few times. The rearrangement uses TRBV14 and TRBJ1-2, with TRBD1 identical over 7 bases. The CDR3 consists of 13 residues. Germline V lookup: CDR1 SGHDN, CDR2 FVKESK. J was trimmed by 7 bases and V by 5 bases; bases with no gene match: 7. The CDR3 is CASSERYRGGYTF. The CDR3 coding sequence is TGTGCCAGCAGCGAACGTTACAGGGGTGGCTACACCTTC.

The CDR3 spells CASSENTGFGGYTF. CDR3 coding DNA: TGTGCCAGCAGCGAAAATACAGGGTTCGGTGGCTACACCTTC. The chain employs TRBV9 and TRBJ1-2; tentatively, D is TRBD1 (6 bases). With 3 bases removed from V and 7 bases from J, the gap between germline ends came to 16 bases. Germline CDR1 SGDLS, CDR2 YYNGEE. This CDR3 spans 14 amino acids.

The genes are TRBV4-2 and TRBJ1-1; D unresolved. This CDR3 spans 14 amino acids. Trimming stripped 2 bases from V and 2 bases from J, with 9 bases between. Germline V lookup: CDR1 LGHNA, CDR2 YNFKEQ. The CDR3 bases are TGTGCCAGCAGCCAACAGGTGGCAAACACTGAAGCTTTCTTT. The encoded protein is CASSQQVANTEAFF.

The rearrangement links TRBV14 to TRBJ1-6; 9 bases are a match to TRBD1. The CDR3 covers 14 residues. Trimming took 1 base from V and 9 from J; bases not matched to a gene: 1. Germline loops: CDR1 SGHDN, CDR2 FVKESK. The CDR3 region has the DNA TGTGCCAGCAGCCAAGGGACAGGGGCTTCACCCCTCCACTTT. Its protein is CASSQGTGASPLHF.

This clone appeared once. This rearrangement joins TRBV12-3 or TRBV12-4 to TRBJ1-3; D ambiguous. This CDR3 comprises 13 residues. Trimming took 6 bases from V and 0 from J, leaving 6 bases between them. This chain's CDR3 is CASRASSGNTIYF. The CDR3 nucleotides are TGTGCCAGCAGAGCATCCTCTGGAAACACCATATATTTT.

This rearrangement joins TRBV7-9 to TRBJ2-3; 11 bases are shared with TRBD1. Losses at the gene ends were 8 bases for V and 2 bases for J; bases not matched to a gene: 9. Germline V gives CDR1 SEHNR, CDR2 FQNEAQ (reference sequence). This CDR3 contains 16 residues. CDR3 nucleotide sequence: TGTGCCAGCCCCGCCCCAGGACAGGGGGCCACAGATACGCAGTATTTT. It is translated as CASPAPGQGATDTQYF.

The gene calls are TRBV5-1 and TRBJ2-5; 9 bases agree with TRBD2. Germline CDR1 and CDR2: SGHRS and YFSETQ. After removal of 4 bases from V and 5 bases from J, the junction contained 9 bases not matched to a gene. The CDR3 is 15 amino acids. In nucleotides, the CDR3 is TGCGCCAGCAGCCTCGGGACTAGCAGCCGGGAGACCCAGTACTTC. Protein: CASSLGTSSRETQYF.

The chain couples TRBV7-3 to TRBJ1-2; D perhaps matches TRBD1 (5 bases). Trimming cost V 2 bases and J 2 bases, with 21 bases left between them. CDR3 size: 18 residues. In germline, CDR1 is SGHTA, CDR2 FQGTGA. CDR3 DNA: TGTGCCAGCAGCTTACCACCCGCTCACCCGACAGTCAACTATGGCTACACCTTC. This codes for CASSLPPAHPTVNYGYTF.

The chain joins TRBV11-2 to TRBJ1-3, with D hard to call. Germline V CDR1 and CDR2: SGHAT, FQNNGV. V was shortened by 2 bases and J by 0 bases, with 11 bases between the two germline ends. This CDR3 contains 16 residues. The DNA of the CDR3 is TGTGCCAGCAGCTTAAGAGCAGGCCCCTCTGGAAACACCATATATTTT. Its translation is CASSLRAGPSGNTIYF.

This clone was recorded once. The rearrangement links TRBV6-5 to TRBJ2-1, with TRBD2 identical over 9 bases. CDR1 is MNHEY, CDR2 SVGAGI, per germline. After removal of 5 bases from V and 4 bases from J, the junction contained 6 bases not matched to a gene. CDR3 length equals 15 residues. CDR3 coding DNA: TGTGCCAGCAGTCCTAGCGGGGCCCCTTACAATGAGCAGTTCTTC. This sequence encodes CASSPSGAPYNEQFF.

On this clone itself: At one of its ends the junction is not consistent with the germline gene, which may arise from a read error. The chain has TRBV7-7 and TRBJ2-5, with 13 bases that match TRBD2. Germline V CDR1 and CDR2: SSHAT, FNYEAQ (reference sequence). The CDR3 loop spans 18 amino acids. CDR3: CASSRLAGGYGGQETQYF. The DNA of the CDR3 is TGTGCTAGCAGCCGACTAGCGGGGGGATACGGGGGCCAAGAGACCCAGTACTTC.

The chain recombines TRBV5-4 with TRBJ2-7; the D is unclear. Trimming shortened V by 9 bases and J by 3 bases, and 16 bases separated the two germline ends. The CDR3 has 13 residues. Looked up from germline, CDR1 is SGHNT and CDR2 is YYREEE (reference sequence). CDR3 loop: CATKPDGYYEQYF. In nucleotides, the CDR3 is TGTGCCACCAAGCCCGACGGGTACTACGAGCAGTACTTC.

V is TRBV5-1 and J is TRBJ1-1; a possible D gene is TRBD1 (6 bases). Germline V gene data show CDR1 as SGHRS and CDR2 as YFSETQ. The CDR3 contains 13 residues. Trimming took off 5 bases at V and 5 bases at J, with 13 bases between the two ends. The CDR3 nucleotides are TGCGCCAGCAGTTGGGCAGGGGAGACTGAAGCTTTCTTT. Protein product: CASSWAGETEAFF. Based on the CDR3 plus reference TRBV5-1 and TRBJ1-1, the full variable domain is KAGVTQTPRYLIKTRGQQVTLSCSPISGHRSVSWYQQTPGQGLQFLFEYFSETQRNKGNFPGRFSGRQFSNSRSEMNVSTLELGDSALYLCASSWAGETEAFFGQGTRLTVV.